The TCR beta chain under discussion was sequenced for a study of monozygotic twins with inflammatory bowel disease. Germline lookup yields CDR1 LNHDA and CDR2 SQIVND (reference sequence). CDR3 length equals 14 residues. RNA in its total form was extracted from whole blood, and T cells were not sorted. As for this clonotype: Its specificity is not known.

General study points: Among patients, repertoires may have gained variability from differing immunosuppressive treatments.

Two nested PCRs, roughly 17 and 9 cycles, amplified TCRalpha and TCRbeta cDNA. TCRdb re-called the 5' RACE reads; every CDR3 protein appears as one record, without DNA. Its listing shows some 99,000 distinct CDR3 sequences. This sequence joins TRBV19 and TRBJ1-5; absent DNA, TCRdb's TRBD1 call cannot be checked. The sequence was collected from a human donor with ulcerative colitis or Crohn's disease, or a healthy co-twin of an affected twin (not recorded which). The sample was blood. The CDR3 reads CASSRQGNNQPQHF.